This T cell receptor (beta chain) comes out of a study of early stage breast cancer tumors (dated by TCRdb to the late 2010s). With respect to the entire study: Of the approximately 15 invasive breast tumors, roughly eleven were found to be estrogen receptor-positive, progesterone receptor-positive and HER2-negative. Across all samples, 2 million to 3 million templates representing about 1 million unique clonotypes were detected. About 70% of the 12 ER+/PR+/HER2- tumors were invasive ductal carcinomas, while the other four were invasive lobular carcinomas. On average, each sample got 7.5 to 10-fold read coverage. Findings and caveats that apply to the study as a whole: Enriched TCRB sequences shared across patients were mostly commonly generated sequences, unlikely to play an important role in the tumor microenvironment. The small cohort size prevented analysis by tumor subtype. Chain pairing and functional markers such as CD4, CD8 and FOXP3 were missed by bulk genomic DNA sequencing of unsorted cells. Repertoires from blood and normal breast were more alike than repertoires from blood and tumor, and in about 90% of the 16 patients, comparing each tissue with blood separated tumor from normal. Compared with adjacent normal breast tissue, tumors had higher clonality and approximately 2.5-fold greater T cell density.

Comment on this clone: The antigen it recognizes is unknown. No base-level quality is on record; no much larger clone is a single base apart.

Each sample was amplified in two independent genomic DNA replicates, using about 0.52 ug for blood and around 1.5 ug for tumor or normal breast. Following the manufacturer's instructions, the ImmunoSeq Intro kit was used to carry out TCRB sequencing on genomic DNA. Multiplex PCR was run for around 28 cycles using proprietary primers and spike-in control sequences for absolute quantification. Single-end 150-bp reads were used to sequence an 87-bp fragment covering the CDR3 and the flanking V and J genes. Each lane of an Illumina MiSeq using version 3.0 chemistry carried seven multiplexed samples, with two replicates per sample. Under the source paper's analysis protocol: The vendor's proprietary pipeline handled the raw data processing, merging both replicates into a single result for each sample. Clonotypes were defined as productive rearrangements sharing the V-gene family, CDR3 amino acid sequence and J-gene segment. Clonality was computed as 1 minus the normalized Shannon entropy (Pielou evenness) of TCRB abundances. T cell density was estimated as total templates divided by the number of input cells, with the number of input cells inferred from the DNA input amount. Total repertoire diversity and clonality were estimated with Recon using default parameters. A clonotype was considered tumor-enriched if its abundance in tumor exceeded 0.1% and was at least 32-fold higher than its abundance in normal breast. TCRdb stores this immuneACCESS table with in-frame sequences only. Part of the clones is absent; in the studies checked, under half of the shortfall reflects unresolved V genes, and no reason is known for the rest. The V and J calls and clone size were taken over from that table, and D and trimming were inferred from the DNA. The sample profile shows roughly 30,000 clones; roughly 81% of them were found once. The ten largest make up over 8.5% of the sample.

CDR1 KGHSH and CDR2 LQKENI are derived from the germline V gene. V sheds 3 bases and J sheds 3 bases, leaving 11 bases between their ends. The CDR3 has 14 amino acids, counting the end cysteine and phenylalanine. Only CDR3 DNA is held: 42 bases, read in frame from base 1. The study profiled bulk TCR beta-chain repertoires in matched peripheral blood, tumor and adjacent normal breast tissue taken from fewer than 20 patients with early-stage breast cancer. Before surgery, roughly 4.5-11 mL of whole blood was collected in EDTA tubes and processed within 2 hours. Peripheral blood mononuclear cells were isolated by Ficoll-Paque centrifugation in SepMate-50 tubes. For storage in liquid nitrogen, PBMCs were cryopreserved as aliquots of roughly 1.9 to 4.5 million cells in roughly 90% FBS with about 10% DMSO. Genomic DNA was extracted with the Qiagen AllPrep DNA/RNA Mini kit.

The V and J segments used are TRBV18 and TRBJ1-1, with a weak D call of TRBD1 (5 bases match). The receptor's source is a person aged 45-60 years with breast cancer. Sequencing input: blood. The DNA reads as follows: TGTGCCAGCTCACCCTCGCAGGGCGACACTGAAGCTTTCTTT. The encoded protein is CASSPSQGDTEAFF.